The 10 T cell receptor beta chains given below trace back to one sample, sequenced in a study of cytomegalovirus exposure and HLA in healthy donors. The PCR made use of 60 Vbeta and 13 Jbeta primers. Clones were read by immunoSEQ multiplex PCR, and TCRdb kept only the in-frame ones, dropping some. Of about 200,000 clones in the sample, around 75% were seen once. The source material was PBMCs. Receptor source: a male donor in good health and CMV-seropositive.

This chain connects TRBV9 to TRBJ1-1, with D maybe TRBD1 (5 bases). Germline CDR1 is SGDLS and CDR2 is YYNGEE. The CDR3 runs 13 residues. The V and J ends lost 4 bases and 4 bases respectively, with 11 bases between them. The CDR3 is CASSPRRGTEAFF. In nucleotides, the CDR3 is TGTGCCAGCAGCCCCCGGAGGGGCACTGAAGCTTTCTTT.

This clone was detected once. The chain is built from TRBV7-8 and TRBJ1-1; D is undetermined. Germline CDR1 and CDR2: SGHVS and FQNEAQ. V was shortened by 3 bases and J by 1 base, with 3 bases between the two germline ends. The CDR3 contains 12 residues. The CDR3 reads CASSFRNTEAFF. The CDR3, as DNA: TGTGCCAGCAGCTTCAGGAACACTGAAGCTTTCTTT.

The chain carries TRBV7-6 and TRBJ2-1; possibly TRBD2 for D (6 bases). Trimming stripped 5 bases from V and 2 bases from J, with 16 bases between. CDR3 length equals 16 residues. The V gene's germline CDR1 is SGHVS and CDR2 FNYEAQ. The CDR3 coding sequence is TGTGCCAGCAGCCCCCGACCGGAGGGTCCCTACAATGAGCAGTTCTTC. Residues: CASSPRPEGPYNEQFF. Supplemented by reference TRBV7-6 and TRBJ2-1, the full variable domain reads GAGVSQSPRYKVTKRGQDVALRCDPISGHVSLYWYRQALGQGPEFLTYFNYEAQQDKSGLPNDRFSAERPEGSISTLTIQRTEQRDSAMYRCASSPRPEGPYNEQFFGPGTRLTVL.

The chain has TRBV28 and TRBJ2-7, with D perhaps matching TRBD1 (6 bases). Trimming stripped 5 bases from V and 3 bases from J, with 14 bases between. Germline V CDR1 and CDR2: MDHEN, SYDVKM. The CDR3 is 14 residues long. The CDR3 sequence is CASSVVRGIYEQYF. The CDR3 DNA reads TGTGCCAGCAGTGTAGTAAGGGGGATCTACGAGCAGTACTTC.

The chain links TRBV30 to TRBJ2-1; no definite D call. The CDR3 loop spans 13 amino acids. Germline CDR1 and CDR2: GTSNPN and SVGIG (reference sequence). Trimming stripped 0 bases from V and 8 bases from J, with 11 bases between. Written as DNA, the CDR3 is TGTGCCTGGAGTGTAAGTTCCACTTATGAGCAGTTCTTC. Residues: CAWSVSSTYEQFF. Full variable domain (missing parts from reference TRBV30 and TRBJ2-1): SQTIHQWPATLVQPVGSPLSLECTVEGTSNPNLYWYRQAAGRGLQLLFYSVGIGQISSEVPQNLSASRPQDRQFILSSKKLLLSDSGFYLCAWSVSSTYEQFFGPGTRLTVL.

V usage is TRBV29-1 and J usage is TRBJ1-1; D is unresolved. This CDR3 has 12 residues. CDR1 is SQVTM, CDR2 ANQGSEA, per germline. The ends were cut back, 4 bases at V and 1 base at J, with 7 bases in the middle. The CDR3 loop reads CSVGLRNTEAFF. The DNA for the CDR3 is TGCAGCGTTGGGTTGAGGAACACTGAAGCTTTCTTT.

This chain joins TRBV28 and TRBJ1-1, with D hard to call. Trimming stripped 9 bases from V and 1 base from J, with 12 bases between. Germline CDR1 and CDR2: MDHEN and SYDVKM. This CDR3 comprises 13 residues. The DNA of the CDR3 is TGTGCCAGTCCTCCCCCGGGGAACACTGAAGCTTTCTTT. It encodes CASPPPGNTEAFF.

The rearrangement links TRBV27 to TRBJ2-7, with D uncertain. CDR1 MNHEY and CDR2 SMNVEV come from the germline V gene (reference sequence). The length of the CDR3 is 18 residues. The germline V and J ends were trimmed by 0 bases and 3 bases, with 21 bases remaining between them. The chain's CDR3 is CASSLSPLVRAEDYEQYF. DNA of the CDR3: TGTGCCAGCAGTTTATCGCCCCTAGTTCGAGCCGAGGACTACGAGCAGTACTTC.

The chain employs TRBV9 and TRBJ1-1; D not certain. V was trimmed by 5 bases and J by 9 bases, leaving 14 bases between them. Looked up from germline, CDR1 is SGDLS and CDR2 is YYNGEE. CDR3 length: 12 residues. CDR3 in amino acids: CASSSDGVKAFF. The CDR3 DNA reads TGTGCCAGCAGTTCAGACGGGGTGAAAGCTTTCTTT.

The gene calls are TRBV7-2 and TRBJ2-1, with D tentatively TRBD2 (6 bases). V shed 3 bases and J shed 9 bases, with 9 bases lying between them. The germline CDR1 and CDR2 sequences are SGHTA and FQGNSA. This CDR3 region has 12 residues. This CDR3 is CASSFGGVEQFF. The DNA for the CDR3 is TGTGCCAGCAGCTTCGGGGGTGTTGAGCAGTTCTTC. Drawing the rest from reference TRBV7-2 and TRBJ2-1, the complete variable domain is GAGVSQSPSNKVTEKGKDVELRCDPISGHTALYWYRQSLGQGLEFLIYFQGNSAPDKSGLPSDRFSAERTGGSVSTLTIQRTQQEDSAVYLCASSFGGVEQFFGPGTRLTVL.